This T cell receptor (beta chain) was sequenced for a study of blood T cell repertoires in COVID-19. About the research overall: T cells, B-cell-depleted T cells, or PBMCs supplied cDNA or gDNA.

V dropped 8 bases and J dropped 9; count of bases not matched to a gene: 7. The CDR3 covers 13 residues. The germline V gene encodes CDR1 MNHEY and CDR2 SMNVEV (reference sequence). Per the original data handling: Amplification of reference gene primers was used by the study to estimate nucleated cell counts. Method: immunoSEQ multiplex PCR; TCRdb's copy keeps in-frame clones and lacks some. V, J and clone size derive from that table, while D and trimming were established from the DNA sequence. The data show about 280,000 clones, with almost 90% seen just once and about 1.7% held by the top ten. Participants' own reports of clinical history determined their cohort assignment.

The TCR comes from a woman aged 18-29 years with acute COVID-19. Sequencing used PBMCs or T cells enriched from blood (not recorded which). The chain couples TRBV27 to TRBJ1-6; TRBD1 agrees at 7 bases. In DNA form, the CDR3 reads TGTGCCAGCTGGAGGGGGCAGGTTTCACCCCTCCACTTT. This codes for CASWRGQVSPLHF.